The T cell receptor (beta chain) under discussion was sequenced for a study of T cells in Graves' hyperthyroidism and ophthalmopathy (dated by TCRdb to between 2018 and 2021). A note on the overall study: Peripheral blood samples were taken at initial diagnosis, before any treatment was given. Once sampling was done, hyperthyroidism patients were given methimazole at a starting dose of 30 mg daily, whereas ophthalmopathy patients were given high-dose intravenous methylprednisolone. The paper describes TCR Vbeta CDR3 sequencing of 140 or so peripheral blood samples, made up of 43 ophthalmopathy patients, roughly 72 hyperthyroidism patients and about 17 progressor patients. Prospective prediction of ophthalmopathy was tested in an independent validation cohort consisting of about 19 hyperthyroidism patients and some 15 patients who later progressed to ophthalmopathy. In six Graves' hyperthyroidism patients, the study also compared T-cell repertoires from thyroid tissue with T-cell repertoires from blood. TCR V-J signatures able to tell the groups apart were searched for in a discovery cohort of around 95 patients, of whom over 40 had Graves' ophthalmopathy and around 56 had stable Graves' hyperthyroidism. The 100 discovery patients were divided at random into training and test sets in a 7:3 ratio.

Hyperthyroidism patients were aged 18 to 65 years and newly diagnosed, with disease duration of less than 2 months. The study excluded patients with uncontrolled infections, other autoimmune diseases, pregnancy or lactation. Clinical symptoms, serum thyroxine and TRAb, thyroid ultrasound, and orbital computed tomography formed the basis for the diagnoses. Blood from progressor patients was collected at the time of first diagnosis with hyperthyroidism, before any ophthalmopathy symptoms had appeared. Ficoll-Paque density gradient centrifugation was used to isolate PBMCs from 10 ml of fresh peripheral blood. Progressor patients were first diagnosed with Graves' hyperthyroidism and then developed ophthalmopathy during follow-up. Total RNA was extracted using Trizol reagent, and RNA quality was assessed on an Agilent 2100 Bioanalyzer. Trimming accounts for 3 bases at V and 9 bases at J, while the number of junction bases matched to no gene is 5. Its CDR3 holds 16 amino acids, cysteine through phenylalanine. The kept DNA is CDR3 alone, 48 bases in frame from the first base. CDR1 and CDR2 are drawn from the germline V gene: MDHEN, SYDVKM.

TCR beta CDR3 regions were amplified from RNA transcripts. For the first round of RT-PCR on the TCR CDR3, the HTBI primer set was used together with the Qiagen OneStep RT-PCR kit. Libraries were constructed in a second round of multiplex PCR, after which size selection and purification were carried out. Sequencing of the libraries was done on an Illumina HiSeq2000 using paired-end 100 bp reads. As for the original processing: Raw data were processed with SOAPnuke, discarding reads with adapters, uncalled bases, mean Phred below 15, or no exact constant-primer or identifier match. COPE v1.2.5 was used to merge the high-quality paired reads, and each unique nucleotide sequence was defined as a clonotype. Clonotypes were aligned to IMGT TRBV, TRBD and TRBJ reference segments using MiTCR v1.1. Only V-J combinations with frequency above 0.0001, covering 99% to 99.2% of repertoires, were analysed. The TCS score was defined as the ratio of F50 (clonal expansion) to E x V (chaos), calculated using BLOSUM62-based TCRdist between CDR3 peptides within each V-J. Welch's t-statistics and random forest reduced 450 to 600 V-J features to 13, which were used in a naive Bayes classifier (R e1071). TCRdb trimmed public reads at Q25 via fastp, called clones via MiXCR and kept in-frame beta chains. Entries that share a CDR3 protein sequence are merged under the most common genes and DNA. The V and J calls, along with clone size, are taken from TCRdb and not from the paper's own processing. Counted in this sample were around 240,000 distinct CDR3 sequences; more than 14% of them appeared once. The biggest ten clones account for about an eighth of the sample.

In its sample, this clonotype was seen many times. Its antigen remains undetermined. There are no base qualities to consult, and no much larger clone falls within one base. What the study reported, not specific to this receptor: Most expanded thyroid clonotypes (frequency above 0.001) were also detected in blood, suggesting blood repertoires may reflect thyroid immune responses. A model built on a 13 V-J signature distinguished ophthalmopathy from stable hyperthyroidism, reaching about 89% sensitivity and approximately 81% specificity in cross-validation and 80%/75% in testing. Sample size was not statistically predetermined, and blinding of investigators to group allocation was not performed. In validation, the model predicted progression to ophthalmopathy with approximately 71% sensitivity and less than 80% specificity, a median of about 6.7 months before onset.

This sequence originates from a woman in her 40s with Graves' hyperthyroidism that later progressed to Graves' ophthalmopathy. The sequenced sample consisted of blood. The chain is made from TRBV28 and TRBJ2-1, with TRBD2 identical over 16 junction bases. CDR3 region: CASSFEGTSGRVEQFF. The DNA is as follows: TGTGCCAGCAGTTTTGAGGGGACTAGCGGGAGGGTTGAGCAGTTCTTC.